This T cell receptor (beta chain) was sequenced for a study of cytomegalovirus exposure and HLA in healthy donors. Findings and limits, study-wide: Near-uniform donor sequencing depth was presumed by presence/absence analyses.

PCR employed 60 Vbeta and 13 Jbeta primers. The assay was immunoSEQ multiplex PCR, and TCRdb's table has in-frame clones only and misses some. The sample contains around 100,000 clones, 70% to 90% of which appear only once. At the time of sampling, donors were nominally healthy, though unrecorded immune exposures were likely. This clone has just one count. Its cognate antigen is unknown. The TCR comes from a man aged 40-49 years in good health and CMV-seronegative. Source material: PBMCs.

The CDR3 loop is CASTIRYEQYF. In DNA form, the CDR3 reads TGTGCCAGCACCATACGGTACGAGCAGTACTTC. The chain recombines TRBV2 with TRBJ2-7; D is uncertain. Germline V CDR1 and CDR2: SNHLY, FYNNEI. Trimming took off 7 bases at V and 4 bases at J, with 8 bases between the two ends. This CDR3 comprises 11 residues. Looking up the rest from reference TRBV2 and TRBJ2-7 gives the full variable domain: EPEVTQTPSHQVTQMGQEVILRCVPISNHLYFYWYRQILGQKVEFLVSFYNNEISEKSEIFDDQFSVERPDGSNFTLKIRSTKLEDSAMYFCASTIRYEQYFGPGTRLTVT.